This T cell receptor (beta chain) was retrieved from a study of Tregs in tolerant kidney transplant recipients. General study points: Validation in larger populations is needed because few patients were studied. Biological reproducibility was not directly addressed in this study.

From germline, CDR1 is SQVTM and CDR2 ANQGSEA. The V end lost 5 bases, the J end lost 7 bases, and 16 bases lay between the germline ends. The CDR3 loop spans 13 amino acids. The data were produced by immunoSEQ multiplex PCR, yet TCRdb's version contains in-frame clones alone and is incomplete. The sample consists of 75,000 to 100,000 clones, approximately 92% of them appearing once. With respect to this clone: Its antigen is still unknown.

The sample comprised CD8+ T cells from blood. V is TRBV29-1 and J is TRBJ2-3, with D uncertain. The clonotype comes from a human donor in good health. CDR3 protein: CSVLIGSGHTQYF. Here the CDR3 DNA reads TGCAGCGTTCTAATAGGCTCCGGTCATACGCAGTATTTT.